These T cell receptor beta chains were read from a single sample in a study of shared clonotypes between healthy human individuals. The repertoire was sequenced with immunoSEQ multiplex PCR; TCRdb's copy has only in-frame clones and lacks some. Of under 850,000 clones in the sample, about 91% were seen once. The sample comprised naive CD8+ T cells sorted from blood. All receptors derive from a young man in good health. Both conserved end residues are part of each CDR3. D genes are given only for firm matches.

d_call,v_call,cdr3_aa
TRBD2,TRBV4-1,CASSPGLAGEETQYF
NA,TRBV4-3,CASSLLNGEGTQYF
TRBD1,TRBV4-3,CASSQGTGSGNTIYF
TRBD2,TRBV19,CASSMGTNPYNEQFF
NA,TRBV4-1,CASSLGNSYNEQFF
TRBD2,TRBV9,CASSGGLAGGPGNEQYF
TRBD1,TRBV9,CASSPGQGNTEAFF
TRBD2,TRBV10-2,CASFHGTSAYNEQFF
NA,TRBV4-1,CASSQGHGLSSYNEQFF
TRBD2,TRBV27,CASSFNPSGSRYEQYF
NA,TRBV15,CATSILEKTGTGELFF
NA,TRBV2,CASRGGAQYF
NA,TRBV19,CAASPAVSSYEQYF
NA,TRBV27,CASRVGAPYYEQYF
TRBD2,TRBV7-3,CASSLKAGEEDNEQFF
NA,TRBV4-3,CASSQVGGPSYNEQFF
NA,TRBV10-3,CAISELGNEQYF